The 14 T cell receptor beta chains below were found in one sample sequenced in a study of cytomegalovirus exposure and HLA in healthy donors. The study ran its PCR with 60 Vbeta and 13 Jbeta primers. Sequencing used immunoSEQ multiplex PCR; TCRdb keeps in-frame clones, though not all of them. The sample shows roughly 100,000 clones, roughly 70% of them seen only once. Sequenced material: PBMCs. The receptor set was obtained from a woman under 30 in good health and CMV-seropositive.

This clone was recorded only once. V is TRBV9 and J is TRBJ2-3, with a possible D match to TRBD1 (5 bases). With 6 bases removed from V and 4 bases from J, the gap between germline ends came to 9 bases. The CDR3 is made up of 12 amino acids. Germline values: CDR1 SGDLS, CDR2 YYNGEE. This CDR3 is CASMGQADTQYF. Here the CDR3 DNA reads TGTGCCAGCATGGGGCAAGCAGATACGCAGTATTTT.

The chain employs TRBV6-1 and TRBJ1-1; TRBD1 matches 10 bases. Germline trimming cut 4 bases from V and 5 bases from J; bases unmatched to any gene: 10. The CDR3 has 16 amino acids. CDR1 MNHNS and CDR2 SASEGT come from the germline V gene. The CDR3 DNA is TGTGCCAGCAGTGGGCTGCCGGGACAGGGGAAGACTGAAGCTTTCTTT. Its protein product is CASSGLPGQGKTEAFF.

The chain combines TRBV6-4 with TRBJ2-7, with D possibly matching TRBD2 (6 bases). The CDR3 totals 17 residues. V lost 0 bases to trimming and J lost 5 bases, with 20 bases between them. Germline CDR1 reads MRHNA; CDR2 reads SNTAGT. DNA of the CDR3: TGTGCCAGCAGTGACTCGGGGACCCCACGGGAGACAAACGAGCAGTACTTC. Translation: CASSDSGTPRETNEQYF.

V gene TRBV7-9 combines with J gene TRBJ1-2; no reliable D call. The CDR3 contains 16 residues. Germline V gene sequence: CDR1 SEHNR, CDR2 FQNEAQ (reference sequence). Trimming removed 4 bases from V and 3 bases from J, with 18 bases in between. This CDR3 reads CASSSPRQLGDYGYTF. For the CDR3, the DNA is TGTGCCAGCAGCTCCCCCCGCCAGCTGGGAGACTATGGCTACACCTTC.

This clone came up a few times. The chain employs TRBV4-2 and TRBJ2-3, with TRBD2 matching 12 bases. The CDR3 length is 16 residues. Germline lookup yields CDR1 LGHNA and CDR2 YNFKEQ. The V and J ends lost 0 bases and 4 bases, in that order; junction bases with no gene match: 2. The CDR3 coding sequence is TGTGCCAGCAGCCAAGAACTAGCGGGGGGCGCAGATACGCAGTATTTT. Translating it yields CASSQELAGGADTQYF.

Only a few counts were recorded for this clone. The genes are TRBV4-3 and TRBJ2-2, with TRBD2 identical over 13 bases. Germline lookup yields CDR1 LGHNA and CDR2 YSLEER. The CDR3 runs to 18 residues. With 1 base clipped from V and 8 bases from J, the junction kept 10 bases outside the gene matches. The CDR3 spells CASSQAPGLAGPAGELFF. CDR3 nucleotides: TGCGCCAGCAGCCAAGCACCGGGACTAGCGGGACCGGCGGGGGAGCTGTTTTTT.

The chain is built from TRBV5-6 and TRBJ2-1; 10 bases agree with TRBD1. Germline V CDR1 and CDR2: SGHDT, YYEEEE. V lost 4 bases, J lost 7 bases, and 8 bases stayed unmatched. The CDR3 has 15 residues. For the CDR3, the DNA is TGTGCCAGCAGCCCGACAGGGGGCGCGGGTAATGAGCAGTTCTTC. The encoded protein is CASSPTGGAGNEQFF.

This sequence joins TRBV5-1 and TRBJ2-3; 7 bases are shared with TRBD1. CDR3 length: 15 amino acids. The junction had 8 bases not matched to a gene; V was cut back by 1 base and J by 6 bases. The germline gives CDR1 SGHRS, CDR2 YFSETQ. CDR3 bases: TGCGCCAGCAGCTTGTGGGACAGAAGCGGCGATACGCAGTATTTT. This sequence encodes CASSLWDRSGDTQYF.

The J gene is TRBJ2-1, the V gene TRBV2, with TRBD1 matching over 9 bases. Germline CDR1 reads SNHLY; CDR2 reads FYNNEI. There are 15 residues in the CDR3. With V trimmed by 6 bases and J by 7 bases, 10 bases remained unmatched. The CDR3 is CASSEGGQGRNEQFF. CDR3 in DNA: TGTGCCAGCAGCGAGGGCGGACAGGGGCGAAATGAGCAGTTCTTC.

The chain carries TRBV29-1 and TRBJ2-3; TRBD2 agrees at 9 bases. Germline assignment: CDR1 SQVTM and CDR2 ANQGSEA. J lost 0 bases, V lost 7 bases, and 17 bases had no gene match. This CDR3 region has 18 residues. CDR3 loop: CSAAGNKRLAESTDTQYF. The CDR3 DNA reads TGCAGCGCAGCCGGGAACAAAAGACTAGCGGAAAGCACAGATACGCAGTATTTT.

The chain employs TRBV19 and TRBJ1-1; D unclear. The V gene lost 8 bases and the J gene lost 0 bases, with 7 bases spanning the gap. This CDR3 contains 12 residues. CDR1 is LNHDA and CDR2 is SQIVND in the germline V gene (reference sequence). In DNA form, the CDR3 reads TGTGCCAGTCTCGGTATGAACACTGAAGCTTTCTTT. This translates into CASLGMNTEAFF.

The V gene is TRBV7-2, the J gene TRBJ2-2; 8 bases agree with TRBD2. Germline CDR1 is SGHTA and CDR2 is FQGNSA. The ends lost 7 bases at V and 4 bases at J; junction bases unmatched: 11. The CDR3 length is 16 residues. The CDR3 DNA reads as TGTGCCAGCACCCTCACTAGCGGCAAAACCACCGGGGAGCTGTTTTTT. Its protein product is CASTLTSGKTTGELFF. The full variable domain, its missing parts supplied by reference TRBV7-2 and TRBJ2-2, is GAGVSQSPSNKVTEKGKDVELRCDPISGHTALYWYRQSLGQGLEFLIYFQGNSAPDKSGLPSDRFSAERTGGSVSTLTIQRTQQEDSAVYLCASTLTSGKTTGELFFGEGSRLTVL.

The chain employs TRBV2 and TRBJ2-7; the match to TRBD1 covers 8 bases. Germline CDR1 is SNHLY and CDR2 is FYNNEI. Unmatched junction bases numbered 12, after V lost 6 bases and J lost 5 bases. The CDR3 loop spans 15 amino acids. CDR3 DNA: TGTGCCAGCAGGGTCTCGACAGGGGCTAGGGACGAGCAGTACTTC. Amino acids: CASRVSTGARDEQYF.

This clone was picked up one time. The CDR3 is CASSSTGANYGYTF. CDR3 sequence (DNA): TGCGCCAGCAGCTCGACAGGGGCTAACTATGGCTACACCTTC. The rearrangement uses TRBV5-1 and TRBJ1-2; 8 nucleotides line up with TRBD1. The CDR3 runs to 14 residues. With 3 bases clipped from V and 0 bases from J, the junction kept 1 base outside the gene matches. In germline, CDR1 is SGHRS, CDR2 YFSETQ.